The 17 T cell receptor beta chains listed next were all sequenced from one sample in a study of Tregs in tolerant kidney transplant recipients. The data were produced by immunoSEQ multiplex PCR, yet TCRdb's version contains in-frame clones alone and is incomplete. Among 90,000 or so clones listed, 93% were seen once. Recipients received nonmyeloablative bone marrow transplants from related graft donors, with transient mixed chimerism. The sample in question was CD4+ T cells from blood (PBMCs), obtained 12 months after the transplant. The receptors were gathered from a human patient who received a combined kidney and bone marrow transplant. Some T cells may originate from the graft donor.

The chain combines TRBV5-1 with TRBJ2-2; D not resolved. V was cut by 5 bases and J by 6 bases, with 5 bases left in between. Germline V CDR1 and CDR2: SGHRS, YFSETQ. The CDR3 spans 11 residues. This CDR3 reads CASSPSGELFF. CDR3 DNA sequence: TGCGCCAGCAGTCCATCCGGGGAGCTGTTTTTT.

The chain recombines TRBV28 with TRBJ2-1; D is possibly TRBD1 (5 bases). CDR1 and CDR2 from the germline V gene are MDHEN and SYDVKM. The CDR3 loop spans 13 amino acids. V gave up 7 bases and J gave up 7 bases, with 14 bases separating them. CDR3 sequence reads: CASTKLPGNEQFF. DNA of the CDR3: TGTGCCAGCACCAAACTCCCAGGGAATGAGCAGTTCTTC.

V usage is TRBV10-3 and J usage is TRBJ1-4, with a possible D match to TRBD1 (6 bases). From germline, CDR1 is ENHRY and CDR2 SYGVKD. Trimming cost V 9 bases and J 3 bases, with 11 bases left between them. CDR3 length: 13 residues. The CDR3 nucleotides are TGTGCCATTGGCGGACAGCCTAATGAAAAACTGTTTTTT. It specifies CAIGGQPNEKLFF.

The V call is TRBV7-2, the J call TRBJ1-5; D gene uncertain. V was clipped by 1 base and J by 3 bases, with 7 bases between them. The CDR3 is made up of 14 amino acids. Germline values: CDR1 SGHTA, CDR2 FQGNSA. CDR3 sequence (DNA): TGTGCCAGCAGCTTAGACAGTGTCAATCAGCCCCAGCATTTT. Amino acid sequence: CASSLDSVNQPQHF.

The rearrangement links TRBV5-5 to TRBJ2-5; D is perhaps TRBD1 (6 bases). The V gene's germline CDR1 is SGHKS and CDR2 YYEKEE (reference sequence). V lost 3 bases to trimming and J lost 1 base, with 10 bases between them. This CDR3 is built from 14 residues. CDR3 in amino acids: CASSWQGSQETQYF. The CDR3 nucleotides read TGTGCCAGCAGCTGGCAGGGGTCCCAAGAGACCCAGTACTTC.

This rearrangement joins TRBV19 to TRBJ2-2, with D perhaps matching TRBD2 (5 bases). Germline V gives CDR1 LNHDA, CDR2 SQIVND (reference sequence). With 3 bases removed from V and 4 bases from J, the gap between germline ends came to 9 bases. CDR3 size: 14 residues. The CDR3 here is CASSIRGLTGELFF. As DNA, the CDR3 is TGTGCCAGTAGTATTCGGGGTCTCACCGGGGAGCTGTTTTTT. The full variable domain, rest sourced from reference TRBV19 and TRBJ2-2, is DGGITQSPKYLFRKEGQNVTLSCEQNLNHDAMYWYRQDPGQGLRLIYYSQIVNDFQKGDIAEGYSVSREKKESFPLTVTSAQKNPTAFYLCASSIRGLTGELFFGEGSRLTVL.

The chain carries TRBV7-2 and TRBJ2-5, with D possibly matching TRBD2 (6 bases). CDR3 length: 14 residues. Trimming cost V 6 bases and J 0 bases, with 11 bases left between them. Germline V CDR1 and CDR2: SGHTA, FQGNSA. CDR3 DNA: TGTGCCAGCAGGCAACTAGCAAACCAAGAGACCCAGTACTTC. It codes for CASRQLANQETQYF.

The chain carries TRBV2 and TRBJ1-2; weak D call: TRBD1 (5 bases). V was pared by 1 base and J by 4 bases, with 13 bases between. The CDR3 runs 15 residues. Germline V gives CDR1 SNHLY, CDR2 FYNNEI. CDR3 bases: TGTGCCAGCAGTGAAGAATCAGGGATGGCCTATGGCTACACCTTC. It encodes CASSEESGMAYGYTF. Looking up the rest from reference TRBV2 and TRBJ1-2 gives the full variable domain: EPEVTQTPSHQVTQMGQEVILRCVPISNHLYFYWYRQILGQKVEFLVSFYNNEISEKSEIFDDQFSVERPDGSNFTLKIRSTKLEDSAMYFCASSEESGMAYGYTFGSGTRLTVV.

The chain links TRBV29-1 to TRBJ2-1, with a weak D call TRBD2 (6 bases). CDR1 SQVTM and CDR2 ANQGSEA come from the germline V gene. The ends were cut back, 1 base at V and 0 bases at J, with 16 bases in the middle. The CDR3 spans 17 residues. CDR3 bases: TGCAGCGTTGAAGGAGGGGAGGCCGTTGGCTCCTACAATGAGCAGTTCTTC. As protein: CSVEGGEAVGSYNEQFF.

The V gene is TRBV18, the J gene TRBJ1-2; 7 nucleotides match TRBD1. CDR1 and CDR2 (germline): KGHSH, LQKENI. The trim removed 3 bases at V and 8 bases at J, leaving 6 bases unmatched. CDR3 length: 13 amino acids. CDR3 loop: CASSPGTDYGYTF. Written as DNA, the CDR3 is TGTGCCAGCTCACCTGGGACAGATTACGGCTACACCTTC.

The chain recombines TRBV5-1 with TRBJ2-7; 7 bases are a match to TRBD1. V trimming: 4 bases; J trimming: 3 bases; junction bases outside the gene matches: 4. Germline lookup yields CDR1 SGHRS and CDR2 YFSETQ. This CDR3 has 13 amino acids. The CDR3 sequence: CASSVTGDYEQYF. DNA of the CDR3: TGCGCCAGCAGCGTAACAGGGGACTACGAGCAGTACTTC.

J is TRBJ2-1 and V is TRBV30; 7 bases are shared with TRBD2. The trim removed 6 bases at V and 0 bases at J, leaving 5 bases unmatched. This CDR3 is built from 14 residues. The V gene's germline CDR1 is GTSNPN and CDR2 SVGIG (reference sequence). CDR3 nucleotide sequence: TGTGCCTGTAGGCGGGGGAGCTCCTACAATGAGCAGTTCTTC. This sequence encodes CACRRGSSYNEQFF.

This chain connects TRBV6-1 to TRBJ1-2; TRBD1 is a possible D gene (5 bases). This CDR3 has 13 residues. Germline CDR1 MNHNS, CDR2 SASEGT. Trimming shortened V by 4 bases and J by 8 bases, and 14 bases separated the two germline ends. The CDR3 DNA follows: TGTGCCAGCAGTGCGCGCTCAGGGTCGGGCTACACCTTC. Its protein is CASSARSGSGYTF.

This chain joins TRBV7-9 and TRBJ2-1; D gene uncertain. The CDR3 has 17 amino acids. The ends were cut back, 3 bases at V and 4 bases at J, with 19 bases in the middle. CDR1 and CDR2 from the germline V gene are SEHNR and FQNEAQ (reference sequence). CDR3 loop: CASSFPSKQRKYNEQFF. CDR3 DNA sequence: TGTGCCAGCAGCTTTCCGAGCAAGCAGCGCAAATACAATGAGCAGTTCTTC. The entire variable domain, with the rest obtained from reference TRBV7-9 and TRBJ2-1, is as follows: DTGVSQNPRHKITKRGQNVTFRCDPISEHNRLYWYRQTLGQGPEFLTYFQNEAQLEKSRLLSDRFSAERPKGSFSTLEIQRTEQGDSAMYLCASSFPSKQRKYNEQFFGPGTRLTVL.

The rearrangement uses TRBV25-1 and TRBJ2-2, with 11 nucleotides matching TRBD2. Losses at the gene ends were 8 bases for V and 3 bases for J; bases not matched to a gene: 8. The CDR3 runs to 16 residues. Looked up from germline, CDR1 is MGHDK and CDR2 is SYGVNS. CDR3 loop: CASSVLAGADTGELFF. The DNA for the CDR3 is TGTGCCAGCTCCGTACTAGCGGGAGCGGACACCGGGGAGCTGTTTTTT.

This sequence joins TRBV7-3 and TRBJ2-3, with D maybe TRBD1 (5 bases). CDR1 is SGHTA and CDR2 is FQGTGA in the germline V gene. Trimming left V 3 bases short and J 2 bases short, with 9 bases between. The CDR3 sequence is 14 residues long. CDR3 region: CASSLQGHTDTQYF. In DNA, the CDR3 is TGTGCCAGCAGCTTGCAGGGTCACACAGATACGCAGTATTTT.

This clone was detected once. V is TRBV12-5 and J is TRBJ1-1; D is unclear. V was cut by 0 bases and J by 5 bases, with 16 bases left in between. The CDR3 contains 16 residues. Germline-derived CDR1 and CDR2 are LGHNT and FRNRAP. CDR3 sequence reads: CASGLVLSKIGTEAFF. The CDR3 nucleotides are TGTGCTAGTGGTTTGGTACTTTCAAAGATCGGGACTGAAGCTTTCTTT.